This entry lists 24 T cell receptor beta chains sequenced from one sample in a study of T cell responses to AZD1222 COVID-19 vaccine. Method: immunoSEQ multiplex PCR; TCRdb's copy keeps in-frame clones and lacks some. The sample includes 98,000 or so clones, roughly 84% seen only once; the top ten take approximately 3.3%. Sequencing used peripheral blood, obtained on day 0 of AZD1222 vaccination. These receptor sequences come from an adult in good health.

The CDR3 spells CASSPGQLNTEAFF. DNA for the CDR3: TGTGCCAGCAGCCCGGGACAGCTCAACACTGAAGCTTTCTTT. The genes are TRBV6-4 and TRBJ1-1, with 7 bases matching TRBD1. The CDR3 has 14 amino acids. Looked up from germline, CDR1 is MRHNA and CDR2 is SNTAGT. J was trimmed by 2 bases and V by 6 bases; bases with no gene match: 6.

The chain is built from TRBV2 and TRBJ1-1; 8 bases agree with TRBD1. The ends lost 6 bases at V and 4 bases at J; junction bases unmatched: 7. Germline V gives CDR1 SNHLY, CDR2 FYNNEI. This CDR3 contains 14 residues. DNA of the CDR3: TGTGCCAGCAGGGTACAGGGGGGAGGCACTGAAGCTTTCTTT. It translates to CASRVQGGGTEAFF.

The J gene is TRBJ1-2, the V gene TRBV12-3 or TRBV12-4; D is unresolved. The CDR3 extends over 13 amino acids. Trimming took 7 bases from V and 2 from J, leaving 11 bases between them. The CDR3 bases are TGTGCCAGCATCCTGACGGGAAACTATGGCTACACCTTC. This translates into CASILTGNYGYTF.

In DNA, the CDR3 is TGCAGCGTCGCGGGACAGGGGAACACTGAAGCTTTCTTT. This sequence encodes CSVAGQGNTEAFF. The rearrangement joins TRBV29-1 to TRBJ1-1; 9 positions match TRBD1. This CDR3 spans 13 amino acids. Germline-derived CDR1 and CDR2 are SQVTM and ANQGSEA. V was pared by 6 bases and J by 1 base, with 3 bases of the junction left unmatched.

The chain recombines TRBV4-1 with TRBJ2-7; 7 bases line up with TRBD1. CDR1 is MGHRA, CDR2 YSYEKL, per germline. The CDR3 totals 15 residues. The V segment lost 1 base and the J segment 4 bases; nucleotides outside the gene matches: 7. The CDR3 DNA reads TGCGCCAGCAGCCAAGTAGCAGGGGGAGAGTACGAGCAGTACTTC. It is translated as CASSQVAGGEYEQYF.

The chain carries TRBV27 and TRBJ1-5; 7 bases are a match to TRBD1. Germline loops: CDR1 MNHEY, CDR2 SMNVEV (reference sequence). The CDR3 spans 15 residues. V lost 7 bases, J lost 7 bases, and 13 bases stayed unmatched. CDR3 nucleotide sequence: TGTGCCAGCAACCAAAAAGGGACAGCCTTACAGCCCCAGCATTTT. Protein sequence: CASNQKGTALQPQHF.

V gene TRBV7-2 combines with J gene TRBJ1-2, with D perhaps TRBD1 (6 bases). Deletions cut 2 bases from V and 2 bases from J, with 18 bases between. The CDR3 sequence is 17 residues long. Germline-derived CDR1 and CDR2 are SGHTA and FQGNSA. The CDR3 loop reads CASSLLMGIDRNYGYTF. The CDR3 nucleotides read TGTGCCAGCAGCTTATTGATGGGGATCGACAGGAACTATGGCTACACCTTC.

The chain recombines TRBV4-1 with TRBJ2-5, with TRBD1 as a possible D gene (5 bases). The V end lost 1 base, the J end lost 2 bases, and 14 bases lay between the germline ends. Per germline, CDR1 MGHRA and CDR2 YSYEKL. The CDR3 is made up of 16 amino acids. The CDR3 DNA follows: TGCGCCAGCAGCCAAGGGGGTGGGGCAGGGCAAGAGACCCAGTACTTC. It codes for CASSQGGGAGQETQYF.

This chain links TRBV24-1 with TRBJ1-3; a weak D match, TRBD1 (5 bases). CDR1 KGHDR and CDR2 SFDVKD come from the germline V gene. Trimming took 9 bases from V and 4 from J, leaving 12 bases between them. The CDR3 has 13 amino acids. DNA for the CDR3: TGTGCCACCGGCGGGGGGTCCGGAAACACCATATATTTT. Residues: CATGGGSGNTIYF.

CDR3 region: CASSTDRGQGYTF. DNA of the CDR3: TGTGCCAGCAGCACCGACAGGGGGCAAGGCTACACCTTC. This sequence joins TRBV11-3 and TRBJ1-2; 10 bases are shared with TRBD1. This CDR3 contains 13 residues. Per the germline V gene, CDR1 is SGHNT and CDR2 is YENEEA. V trimming: 5 bases; J trimming: 8 bases; junction bases outside the gene matches: 5.

V is TRBV28 and J is TRBJ1-6; 8 bases are a match to TRBD1. This CDR3 contains 15 residues. CDR1 and CDR2 from the germline V gene are MDHEN and SYDVKM. V lost 6 bases, J lost 10 bases, and 11 bases stayed unmatched. The CDR3 loop reads CASRPPGQGGSPLHF. The CDR3 DNA reads as TGTGCCAGCAGACCCCCTGGACAGGGTGGGTCACCCCTCCACTTT.

The genes are TRBV19 and TRBJ2-4; 9 bases match TRBD2. CDR3 length: 15 residues. Per germline, CDR1 LNHDA and CDR2 SQIVND (reference sequence). The junction had 10 bases not matched to a gene; V was cut back by 4 bases and J by 9 bases. The CDR3: CASSSGGAIEAIQYF. CDR3 bases: TGTGCCAGTAGTAGCGGGGGGGCAATAGAAGCCATTCAGTACTTC.

The CDR3 nucleotides are TGTGCCAGCAGTCCAATTCCCGGGACTAGCCCCTACGAGCAGTACTTC. Encoded protein: CASSPIPGTSPYEQYF. This chain uses TRBV6-7 with TRBJ2-7; 9 nucleotides line up with TRBD2. TRBV6-7 is filed as an ORF, its function uncertain. V shed 5 bases and J 2 bases; nucleotides not matched to a gene: 10. The CDR3 extends over 16 amino acids.

The chain recombines TRBV29-1 with TRBJ2-7; D is undetermined. The CDR3 runs 14 residues. V lost 1 base and J lost 2, with 12 bases in between. The germline V gene encodes CDR1 SQVTM and CDR2 ANQGSEA. The CDR3 sequence is CSVEGEKLTYEQYF. In DNA, the CDR3 is TGCAGCGTTGAAGGGGAAAAACTAACCTACGAGCAGTACTTC.

The chain links TRBV19 to TRBJ1-2, with D possibly being TRBD1 (5 bases). Germline V gives CDR1 LNHDA, CDR2 SQIVND (reference sequence). This CDR3 has 15 residues. Trimming left V 3 bases short and J 8 bases short, with 19 bases between. The CDR3 coding sequence is TGTGCCAGTAGTATGGGACTTGGGGTAGAGGTGGGCTACACCTTC. It specifies CASSMGLGVEVGYTF.

V is TRBV7-2 and J is TRBJ1-1; weak D call: TRBD1 (5 bases). The V gene lost 5 bases and the J gene lost 5 bases, with 12 bases spanning the gap. The CDR3 runs 13 residues. Germline values: CDR1 SGHTA, CDR2 FQGNSA. CDR3 sequence: CASSRWQGTEAFF. The CDR3 nucleotides are TGTGCCAGCAGCCGCTGGCAGGGAACTGAAGCTTTCTTT.

J is TRBJ1-3 and V is TRBV2, with 7 bases lining up with TRBD1. Germline V CDR1 and CDR2: SNHLY, FYNNEI. Germline trimming cut 6 bases from V and 0 bases from J; bases unmatched to any gene: 5. The CDR3 sequence is 15 residues long. CDR3 DNA: TGTGCCAGCAGCTCGGGACAGCCCTCTGGAAACACCATATATTTT. It specifies CASSSGQPSGNTIYF.

This rearrangement joins TRBV4-1 to TRBJ1-5, with D possibly matching TRBD1 (5 bases). The V end lost 5 bases, the J end lost 7 bases, and 15 bases lay between the germline ends. The germline V gene has CDR1 MGHRA and CDR2 YSYEKL. The CDR3 runs 14 residues. This chain's CDR3 is CASSDPPRVQPQHF. CDR3 DNA: TGCGCCAGCAGCGATCCACCCAGGGTACAGCCCCAGCATTTT.

The chain carries TRBV12-3 or TRBV12-4 and TRBJ2-2, with TRBD2 matching 7 bases. J lost 1 base, V lost 11 bases, and 4 bases had no gene match. CDR3 length: 13 residues. The CDR3 region has the DNA TGTGCCCTACGGGGGGTGAACACCGGGGAGCTGTTTTTT. Its protein is CALRGVNTGELFF.

The V gene is TRBV19, the J gene TRBJ1-1; D perhaps matches TRBD1 (5 bases). Germline V gene sequence: CDR1 LNHDA, CDR2 SQIVND (reference sequence). The CDR3 sequence is 14 residues long. Trimming removed 6 bases from V and 1 base from J, with 12 bases in between. The CDR3: CASSIGHQNTEAFF. In DNA, the CDR3 is TGTGCCAGTAGCATCGGACACCAGAACACTGAAGCTTTCTTT.

The V call is TRBV12-3 or TRBV12-4, the J call TRBJ1-1, with D maybe TRBD1 (6 bases). Between the trimmed V and J ends, which lost 0 bases and 4 bases, there was a span of 6 bases. CDR3 length equals 13 residues. CDR3 in amino acids: CASSLAGGTEAFF. DNA of the CDR3: TGTGCCAGCAGTTTAGCAGGGGGCACTGAAGCTTTCTTT.

This rearrangement joins TRBV10-3 to TRBJ1-1; the D gene is possibly TRBD1 (6 bases). With 5 bases removed from V and 2 bases from J, the gap between germline ends came to 12 bases. This CDR3 is 14 amino acids long. Germline V gene data show CDR1 as ENHRY and CDR2 as SYGVKD. The CDR3: CAISPGHTNTEAFF. In DNA, the CDR3 is TGTGCCATCAGTCCGGGACACACAAACACTGAAGCTTTCTTT.

V is TRBV4-3 and J is TRBJ2-2; D possibly corresponds to TRBD1 (6 bases). V was pared by 1 base and J by 6 bases, with 9 bases between. Germline-derived CDR1 and CDR2 are LGHNA and YSLEER. The CDR3 consists of 14 residues. The CDR3 nucleotides read TGCGCCAGCAGCCAAGTCCCAGGGGCCGGGGAGCTGTTTTTT. Its protein is CASSQVPGAGELFF.

This sequence joins TRBV5-1 and TRBJ1-1, with 12 positions matching TRBD1. CDR3 size: 18 residues. CDR1 is SGHRS and CDR2 is YFSETQ in the germline V gene. V gave up 2 bases and J gave up 4 bases; unmatched junction bases: 12. In DNA, the CDR3 is TGCGCCAGCAGCTTCTATCCGGGACAGGGGGCGTTCGGCACTGAAGCTTTCTTT. Translated, it gives CASSFYPGQGAFGTEAFF.